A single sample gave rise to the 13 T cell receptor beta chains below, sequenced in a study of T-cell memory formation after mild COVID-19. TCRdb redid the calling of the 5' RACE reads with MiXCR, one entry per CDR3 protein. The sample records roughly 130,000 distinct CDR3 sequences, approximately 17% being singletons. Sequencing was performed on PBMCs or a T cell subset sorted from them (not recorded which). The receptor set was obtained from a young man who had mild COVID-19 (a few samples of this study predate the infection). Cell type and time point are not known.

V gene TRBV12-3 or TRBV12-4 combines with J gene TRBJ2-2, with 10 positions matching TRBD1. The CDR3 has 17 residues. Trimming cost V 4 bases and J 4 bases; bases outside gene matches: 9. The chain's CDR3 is CASSYSTGGMGTGELFF. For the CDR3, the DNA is TGTGCCAGCAGTTACTCGACAGGGGGCATGGGCACCGGGGAGCTGTTTTTT.

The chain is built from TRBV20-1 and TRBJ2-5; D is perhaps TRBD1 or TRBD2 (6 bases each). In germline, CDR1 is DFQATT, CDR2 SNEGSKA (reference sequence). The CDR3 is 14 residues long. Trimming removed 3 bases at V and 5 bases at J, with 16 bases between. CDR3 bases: TGCAGTGCTAGGATCGGGGGCGGAGGTGAGACCCAGTACTTC. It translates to CSARIGGGGETQYF.

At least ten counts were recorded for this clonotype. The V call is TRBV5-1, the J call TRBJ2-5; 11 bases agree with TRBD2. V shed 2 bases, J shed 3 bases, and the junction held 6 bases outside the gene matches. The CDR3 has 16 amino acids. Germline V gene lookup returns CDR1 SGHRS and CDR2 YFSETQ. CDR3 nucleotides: TGCGCCAGCAGCTTTGGACTAGCGGGCTGGGAAGAGACCCAGTACTTC. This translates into CASSFGLAGWEETQYF.

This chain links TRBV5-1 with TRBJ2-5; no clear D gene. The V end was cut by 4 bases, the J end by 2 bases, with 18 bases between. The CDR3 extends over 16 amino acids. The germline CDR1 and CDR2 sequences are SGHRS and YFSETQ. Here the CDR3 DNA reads TGCGCCAGCAGCCCGACCCCCCCAACTGGACAAGAGACCCAGTACTTC. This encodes CASSPTPPTGQETQYF.

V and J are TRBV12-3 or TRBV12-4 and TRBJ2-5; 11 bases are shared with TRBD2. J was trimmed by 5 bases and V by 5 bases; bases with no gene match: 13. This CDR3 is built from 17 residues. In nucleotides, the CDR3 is TGTGCCAGCAGTCCAAGGGGTAGCGGGGGGGCGGCGGAGACCCAGTACTTC. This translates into CASSPRGSGGAAETQYF.

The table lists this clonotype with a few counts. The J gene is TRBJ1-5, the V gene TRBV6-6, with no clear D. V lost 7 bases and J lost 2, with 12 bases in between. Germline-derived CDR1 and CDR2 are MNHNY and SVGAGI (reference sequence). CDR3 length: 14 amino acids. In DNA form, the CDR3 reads TGTGCCAGCATTGGGTGGTTCGGCAATCAGCCCCAGCATTTT. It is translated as CASIGWFGNQPQHF.

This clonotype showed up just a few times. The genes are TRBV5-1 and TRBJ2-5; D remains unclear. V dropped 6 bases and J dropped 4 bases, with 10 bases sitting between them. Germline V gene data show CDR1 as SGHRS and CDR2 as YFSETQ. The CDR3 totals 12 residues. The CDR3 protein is CASNDGLETQYF. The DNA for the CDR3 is TGCGCCAGCAATGACGGGTTAGAGACCCAGTACTTC.

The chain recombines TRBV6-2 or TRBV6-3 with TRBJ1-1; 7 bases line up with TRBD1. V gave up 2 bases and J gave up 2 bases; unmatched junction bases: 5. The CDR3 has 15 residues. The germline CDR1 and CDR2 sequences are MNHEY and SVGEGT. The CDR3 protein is CASSYQTGYNTEAFF. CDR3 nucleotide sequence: TGTGCCAGCAGTTACCAGACAGGGTACAACACTGAAGCTTTCTTT.

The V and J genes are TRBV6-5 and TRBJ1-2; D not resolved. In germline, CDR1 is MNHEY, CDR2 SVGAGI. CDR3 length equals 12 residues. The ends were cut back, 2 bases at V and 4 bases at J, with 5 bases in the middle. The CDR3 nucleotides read TGTGCCAGCAGTTACCGTGGCTATGGCTACACCTTC. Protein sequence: CASSYRGYGYTF.

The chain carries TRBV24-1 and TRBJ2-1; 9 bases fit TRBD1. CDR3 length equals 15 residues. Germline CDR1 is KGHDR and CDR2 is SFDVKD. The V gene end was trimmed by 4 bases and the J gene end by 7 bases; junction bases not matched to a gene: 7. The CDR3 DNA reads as TGTGCCACCAGTGACCCCGGACAGGGGAGGAATGAGCAGTTCTTC. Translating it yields CATSDPGQGRNEQFF.

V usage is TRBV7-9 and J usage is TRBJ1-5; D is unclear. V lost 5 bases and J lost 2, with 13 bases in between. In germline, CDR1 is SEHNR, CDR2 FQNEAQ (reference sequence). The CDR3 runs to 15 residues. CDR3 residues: CASSLEGGGNQPQHF. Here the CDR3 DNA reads TGTGCCAGCAGCCTAGAGGGAGGCGGCAATCAGCCCCAGCATTTT.

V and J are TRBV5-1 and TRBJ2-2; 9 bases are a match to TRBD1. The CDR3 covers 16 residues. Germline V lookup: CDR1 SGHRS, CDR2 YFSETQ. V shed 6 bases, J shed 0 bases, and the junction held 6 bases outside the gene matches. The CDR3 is CASTPGQGANTGELFF. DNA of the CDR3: TGCGCCAGCACCCCGGGACAGGGCGCGAACACCGGGGAGCTGTTTTTT.

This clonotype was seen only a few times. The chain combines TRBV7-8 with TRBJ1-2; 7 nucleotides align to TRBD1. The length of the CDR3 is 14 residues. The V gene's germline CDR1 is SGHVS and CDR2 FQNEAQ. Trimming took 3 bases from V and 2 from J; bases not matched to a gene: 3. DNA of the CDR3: TGTGCCAGCAGCTTTGACAGGGCGAACTATGGCTACACCTTC. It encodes CASSFDRANYGYTF.